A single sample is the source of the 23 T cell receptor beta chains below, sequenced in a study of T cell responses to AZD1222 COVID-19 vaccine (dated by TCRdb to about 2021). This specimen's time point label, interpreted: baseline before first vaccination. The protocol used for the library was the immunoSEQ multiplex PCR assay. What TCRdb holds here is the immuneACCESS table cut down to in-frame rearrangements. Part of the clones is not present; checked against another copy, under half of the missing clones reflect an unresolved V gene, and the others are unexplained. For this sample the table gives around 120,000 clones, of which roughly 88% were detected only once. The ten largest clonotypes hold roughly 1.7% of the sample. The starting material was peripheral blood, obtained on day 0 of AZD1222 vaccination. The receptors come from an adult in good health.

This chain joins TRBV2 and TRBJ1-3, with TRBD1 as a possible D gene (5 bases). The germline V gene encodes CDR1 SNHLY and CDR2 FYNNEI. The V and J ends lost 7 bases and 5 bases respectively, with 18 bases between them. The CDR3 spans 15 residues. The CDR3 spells CASNRQGGKRNTIYF. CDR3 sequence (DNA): TGTGCCAGCAATCGTCAGGGTGGTAAACGAAACACCATATATTTT.

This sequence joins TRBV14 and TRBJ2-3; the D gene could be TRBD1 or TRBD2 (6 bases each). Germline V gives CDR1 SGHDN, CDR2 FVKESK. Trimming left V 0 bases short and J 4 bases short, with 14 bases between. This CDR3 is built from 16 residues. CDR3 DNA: TGTGCCAGCAGCCAAGAAGGGGGGCTTCCCTCAGATACGCAGTATTTT. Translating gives CASSQEGGLPSDTQYF.

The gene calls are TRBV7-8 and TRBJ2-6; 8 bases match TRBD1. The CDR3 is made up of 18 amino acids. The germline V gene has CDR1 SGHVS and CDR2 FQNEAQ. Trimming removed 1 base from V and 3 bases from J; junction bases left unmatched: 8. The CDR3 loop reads CASSLEDRDPNGANVLTF. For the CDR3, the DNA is TGTGCCAGCAGCTTAGAGGACAGGGACCCTAATGGGGCCAACGTCCTGACTTTC.

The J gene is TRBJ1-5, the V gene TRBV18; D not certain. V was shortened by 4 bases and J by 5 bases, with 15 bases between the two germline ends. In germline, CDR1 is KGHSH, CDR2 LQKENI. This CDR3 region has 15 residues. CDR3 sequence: CASSRQVEYDQPQHF. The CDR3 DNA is TGTGCCAGCTCACGTCAGGTTGAGTACGATCAGCCCCAGCATTTT.

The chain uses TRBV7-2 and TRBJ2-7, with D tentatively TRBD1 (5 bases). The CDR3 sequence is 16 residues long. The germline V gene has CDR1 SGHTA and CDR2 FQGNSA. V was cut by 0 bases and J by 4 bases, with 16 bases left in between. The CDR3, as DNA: TGTGCCAGCAGCTTAGCCTTCGCAGGGTCGCGGTACGAGCAGTACTTC. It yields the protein CASSLAFAGSRYEQYF.

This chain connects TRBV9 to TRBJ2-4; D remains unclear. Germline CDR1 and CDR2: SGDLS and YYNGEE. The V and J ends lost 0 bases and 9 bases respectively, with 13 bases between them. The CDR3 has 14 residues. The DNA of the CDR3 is TGTGCCAGCAGCGTAGGACAAGGCGTTGCCATTCAGTACTTC. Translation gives CASSVGQGVAIQYF.

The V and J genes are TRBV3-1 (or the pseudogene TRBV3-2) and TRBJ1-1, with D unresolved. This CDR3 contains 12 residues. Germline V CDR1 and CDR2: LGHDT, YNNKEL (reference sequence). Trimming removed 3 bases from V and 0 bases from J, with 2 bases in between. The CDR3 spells CASSQVNTEAFF. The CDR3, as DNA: TGTGCCAGCAGCCAGGTGAACACTGAAGCTTTCTTT.

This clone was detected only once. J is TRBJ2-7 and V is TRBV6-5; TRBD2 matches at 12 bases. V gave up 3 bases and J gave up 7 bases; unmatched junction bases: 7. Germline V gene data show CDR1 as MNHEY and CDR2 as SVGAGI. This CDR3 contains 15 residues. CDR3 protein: CASSYLAGGLGEQYF. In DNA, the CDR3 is TGTGCCAGCAGTTATCTAGCGGGAGGGTTGGGGGAGCAGTACTTC.

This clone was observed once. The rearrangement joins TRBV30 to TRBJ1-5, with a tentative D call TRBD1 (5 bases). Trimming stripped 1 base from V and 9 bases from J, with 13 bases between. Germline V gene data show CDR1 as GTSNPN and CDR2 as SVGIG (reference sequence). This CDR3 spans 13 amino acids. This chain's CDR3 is CAWSAGTAGPQHF. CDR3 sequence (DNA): TGTGCCTGGAGTGCAGGGACGGCGGGGCCCCAGCATTTT.

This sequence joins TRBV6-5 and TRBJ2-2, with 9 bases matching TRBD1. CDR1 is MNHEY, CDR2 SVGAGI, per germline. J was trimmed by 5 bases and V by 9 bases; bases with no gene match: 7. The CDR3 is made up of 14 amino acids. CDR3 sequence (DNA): TGTGCCAGACAGGGACAGGGTGGGACCGGGGAGCTGTTTTTT. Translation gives CARQGQGGTGELFF.

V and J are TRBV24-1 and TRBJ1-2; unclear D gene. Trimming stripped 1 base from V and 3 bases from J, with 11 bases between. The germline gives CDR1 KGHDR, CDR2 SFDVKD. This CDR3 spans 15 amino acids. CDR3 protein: CATSDFDGVYYGYTF. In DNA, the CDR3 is TGTGCCACCAGTGATTTTGACGGCGTTTACTATGGCTACACCTTC.

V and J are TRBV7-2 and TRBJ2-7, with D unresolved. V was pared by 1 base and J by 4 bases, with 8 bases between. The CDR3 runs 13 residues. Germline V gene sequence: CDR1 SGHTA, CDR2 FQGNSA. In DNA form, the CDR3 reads TGTGCCAGCAGCTTAGGAGGAAGGTACGAGCAGTACTTC. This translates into CASSLGGRYEQYF.

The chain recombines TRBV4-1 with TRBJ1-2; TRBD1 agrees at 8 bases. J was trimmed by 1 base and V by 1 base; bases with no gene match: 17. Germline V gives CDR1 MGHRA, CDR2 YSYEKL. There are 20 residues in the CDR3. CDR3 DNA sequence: TGCGCCAGCAGCCAAGGGTACTTTAGGACAGGGAGAGGGATTAACTATGGCTACACCTTC. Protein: CASSQGYFRTGRGINYGYTF.

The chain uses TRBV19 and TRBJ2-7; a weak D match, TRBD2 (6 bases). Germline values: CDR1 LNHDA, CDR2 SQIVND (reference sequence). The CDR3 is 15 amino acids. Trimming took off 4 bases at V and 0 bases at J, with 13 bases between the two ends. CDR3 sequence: CASSTPGLLSYEQYF. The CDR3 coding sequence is TGTGCCAGTAGTACCCCGGGACTGCTCTCCTACGAGCAGTACTTC.

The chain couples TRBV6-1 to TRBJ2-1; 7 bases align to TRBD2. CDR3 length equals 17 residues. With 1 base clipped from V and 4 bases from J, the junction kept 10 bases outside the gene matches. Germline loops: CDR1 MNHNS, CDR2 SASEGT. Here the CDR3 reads CASSEEIAGERYNEQFF. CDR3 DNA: TGTGCCAGCAGTGAAGAAATAGCGGGCGAGAGATACAATGAGCAGTTCTTC.

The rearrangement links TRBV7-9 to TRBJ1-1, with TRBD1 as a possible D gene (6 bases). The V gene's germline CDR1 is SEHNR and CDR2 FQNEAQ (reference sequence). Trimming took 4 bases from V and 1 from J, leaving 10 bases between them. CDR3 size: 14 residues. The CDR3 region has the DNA TGTGCCAGCAGCTCTAGGGGGGCGAACACTGAAGCTTTCTTT. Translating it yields CASSSRGANTEAFF.

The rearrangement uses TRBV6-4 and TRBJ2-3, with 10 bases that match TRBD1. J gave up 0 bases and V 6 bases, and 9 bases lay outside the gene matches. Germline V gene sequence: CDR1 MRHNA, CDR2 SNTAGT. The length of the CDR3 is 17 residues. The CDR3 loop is CASRRDRGRGSTDTQYF. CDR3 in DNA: TGTGCCAGCAGGAGGGACAGGGGAAGAGGGAGCACAGATACGCAGTATTTT.

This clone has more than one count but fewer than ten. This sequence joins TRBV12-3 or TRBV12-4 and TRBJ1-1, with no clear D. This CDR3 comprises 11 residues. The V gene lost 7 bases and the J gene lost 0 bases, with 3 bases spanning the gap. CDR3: CASKLNTEAFF. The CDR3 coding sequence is TGTGCCAGCAAGTTGAACACTGAAGCTTTCTTT.

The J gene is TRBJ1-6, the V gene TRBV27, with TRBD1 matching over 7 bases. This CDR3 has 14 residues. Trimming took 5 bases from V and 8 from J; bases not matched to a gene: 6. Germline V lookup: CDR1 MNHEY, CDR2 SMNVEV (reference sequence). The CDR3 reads CASSGQGGDSPLHF. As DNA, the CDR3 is TGTGCCAGCAGTGGCCAGGGGGGTGATTCACCCCTCCACTTT.

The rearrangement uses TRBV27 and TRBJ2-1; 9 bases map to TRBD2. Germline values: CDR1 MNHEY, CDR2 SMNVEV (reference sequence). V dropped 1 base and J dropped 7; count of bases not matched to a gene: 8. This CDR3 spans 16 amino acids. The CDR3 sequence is CASSLWGGGAGNEQFF. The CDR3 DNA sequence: TGTGCCAGCAGTTTATGGGGCGGGGGGGCCGGAAATGAGCAGTTCTTC.

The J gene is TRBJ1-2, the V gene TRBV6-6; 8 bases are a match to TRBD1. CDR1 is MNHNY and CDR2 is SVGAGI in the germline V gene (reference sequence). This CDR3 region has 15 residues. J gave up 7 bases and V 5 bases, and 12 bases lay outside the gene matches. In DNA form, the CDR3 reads TGTGCCAGCAGTCTAGTCCTTGGGACAGGTTTTGGCTACACCTTC. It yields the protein CASSLVLGTGFGYTF.

The CDR3 reads CASRKDQGIFGYTF. The CDR3 DNA reads TGTGCCAGTAGGAAGGATCAGGGGATCTTTGGCTACACCTTC. The chain is built from TRBV19 and TRBJ1-2, with D tentatively TRBD1 (6 bases). CDR1 and CDR2 from the germline V gene are LNHDA and SQIVND (reference sequence). The V end was cut by 6 bases, the J end by 7 bases, with 18 bases between. The CDR3 is 14 residues long.

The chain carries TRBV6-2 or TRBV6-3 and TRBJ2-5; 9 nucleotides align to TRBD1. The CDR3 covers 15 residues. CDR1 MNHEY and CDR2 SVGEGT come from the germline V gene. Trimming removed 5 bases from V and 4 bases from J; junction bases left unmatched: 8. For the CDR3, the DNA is TGTGCCAGCAGTCTGCTGGGACAGGGAGCAGAGACCCAGTACTTC. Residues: CASSLLGQGAETQYF.